The T cell receptor (beta chain) described here comes from a study of shared clonotypes between healthy human individuals. From germline, CDR1 is SEHNR and CDR2 FQNEAQ (reference sequence). There are 14 residues in the CDR3. The V and J ends lost 5 bases and 8 bases respectively, with 15 bases between them. Naive-designated CD8 cells lacked CD45RO, were positively enriched for CCR7, and omitted terminally differentiated effector memory CD45RA+ cells. The table came from immunoSEQ multiplex PCR; TCRdb's copy has only in-frame clones and leaves some out. The table has some 2,100,000 clones, 90% to 95% seen once; the top ten hold roughly 1.8%.

The origin of this receptor is a man aged 18 to 29 in good health. Some clones in this sample may be carry-over from other donors' samples. Material for sequencing was naive CD8+ T cells from PBMCs. The rearrangement joins TRBV7-9 to TRBJ1-4; D ambiguous. The DNA for the CDR3 is TGTGCCAGCAGCCCCTGGACTGAGCCGGAAAAACTGTTTTTT. It codes for CASSPWTEPEKLFF.